This T cell receptor (beta chain) was recorded in a study of early T cells in non-severe SARS-CoV-2 infection. Study details: With bulk RNA from unsorted whole blood as input, sequencing yielded unpaired chains.

This clonotype was seen at least ten times. Germline CDR1 SGHDT, CDR2 YYEEEE. This CDR3 comprises 16 residues. V shed 1 base and J 3 bases; nucleotides not matched to a gene: 6. Each CDR3 protein is one row after TCRdb ran MiXCR on the 5' RACE reads. This table holds fewer than 85,000 distinct CDR3 sequences, approximately 12% found once. The rearrangement links TRBV5-6 to TRBJ2-3, with 9 bases identical to TRBD2. The sequence was collected from an adult who was a healthcare worker with PCR-confirmed SARS-CoV-2 infection or an uninfected control (not recorded which). The sequencing input was whole blood. CDR3: CASSLWSSGGTDTQYF. CDR3 DNA sequence: TGTGCCAGCAGCTTGTGGAGTAGCGGGGGAACAGATACGCAGTATTTT.